The 3 T cell receptor beta chains in this list originate from one sample, sequenced in a study of blood T cell repertoires in COVID-19. This table comes from immunoSEQ multiplex PCR, and its TCRdb copy is limited to in-frame clones, with some not included. This sample has 180,000 or so clones; roughly 77% occur once, and the top ten carry 12%. The sample comprised peripheral blood. These TCRs come from an elderly woman with COVID-19, enrolled during active disease.

The rearrangement joins TRBV7-8 to TRBJ1-6; TRBD1 matches 7 bases. The CDR3 is 15 residues long. Germline V gene sequence: CDR1 SGHVS, CDR2 FQNEAQ. V lost 1 base and J lost 8; bases outside the gene matches: 5. In nucleotides, the CDR3 is TGTGCCAGCAGCTTAGTACAGGGGTGGTATTCACCCCTCCACTTT. Translation: CASSLVQGWYSPLHF.

This clone was picked up one time. Here the CDR3 DNA reads TGTGCCAGCTCACCAAGCCAGGGACAGGCTATCTATGGCTACACCTTC. Translation gives CASSPSQGQAIYGYTF. J is TRBJ1-2 and V is TRBV18; 8 nucleotides agree with TRBD1. From germline, CDR1 is KGHSH and CDR2 LQKENI. CDR3 length: 16 amino acids. V was pared by 2 bases and J by 4 bases, with 9 bases of the junction left unmatched.

The V call is TRBV13, the J call TRBJ2-7; 9 bases line up with TRBD2. The CDR3 is made up of 14 amino acids. Germline CDR1 PRHDT, CDR2 FYEKMQ (reference sequence). J gave up 6 bases and V 4 bases, and 7 bases lay outside the gene matches. CDR3 in amino acids: CASSSLSGGREQYF. The CDR3 DNA is TGTGCCAGCAGCTCTCTAAGCGGGGGGCGCGAGCAGTACTTC.